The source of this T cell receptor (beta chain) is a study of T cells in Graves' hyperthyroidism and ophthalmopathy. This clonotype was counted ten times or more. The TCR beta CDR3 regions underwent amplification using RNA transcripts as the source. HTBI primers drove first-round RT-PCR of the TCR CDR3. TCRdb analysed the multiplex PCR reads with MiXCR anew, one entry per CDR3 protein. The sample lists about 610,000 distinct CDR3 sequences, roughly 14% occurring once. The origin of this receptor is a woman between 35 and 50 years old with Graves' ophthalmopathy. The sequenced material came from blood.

CDR3 residues: CASSYTTGTTGGQYF. In nucleotides, the CDR3 is TGTGCCAGCAGTTACACCACCGGGACAACCGGCGGGCAGTACTTC. The chain couples TRBV6-2 or TRBV6-3 to TRBJ2-7; D possibly corresponds to TRBD1 (6 bases). The CDR3 covers 15 residues. Per germline, CDR1 MNHEY and CDR2 SVGEGT. Trimming took 2 bases from V and 9 from J, leaving 20 bases between them.